This T cell receptor (beta chain) was identified during a study of T cell responses to AZD1222 COVID-19 vaccine. Study-level results: Only 5 or 6 individuals given AZD1222 were seropositive at baseline. A reported finding is that nearly half of spike-specific TCRs target unmutated variant regions.

The method was immunoSEQ multiplex PCR; TCRdb's version includes in-frame clones alone and lacks a portion of them. This sample has about 140,000 clones, with about nine tenths found just once. Germline V gene lookup returns CDR1 LGHDT and CDR2 YNNKEL (reference sequence). With V trimmed by 0 bases and J by 7 bases, 5 bases remained unmatched. CDR3 size: 16 residues. For this clone: The antigen is undetermined.

The sequence was collected from an adult in good health. The starting material was peripheral blood, obtained on day 0 of AZD1222 vaccination. The V and J genes are TRBV3-1 (or the pseudogene TRBV3-2) and TRBJ1-4, with 10 bases lining up with TRBD1. For the CDR3, the DNA is TGTGCCAGCAGCCAAGATCCAAGGGACAGGGGTGAAAAACTGTTTTTT. Translation: CASSQDPRDRGEKLFF.